The rows below give T cell receptor beta chains drawn from one sample of a study of T cell responses to AZD1222 COVID-19 vaccine. Sequencing used immunoSEQ multiplex PCR; TCRdb keeps in-frame clones, though not all of them. The table has roughly 120,000 clones, about 91% seen once. The source material was peripheral blood, sampled on day 0 of AZD1222 vaccination. The receptors derive from an adult in good health. The conserved cysteine and the conserved F or W are not part of the CDR3 here. Fields, in order: J gene, V gene, CDR3 protein.

>TRBJ2-3|TRBV7-2
ASRLTAGWVDTQY
>TRBJ2-7|TRBV7-2
ASSLAGGYYEQY
>TRBJ2-2|TRBV14
ASSSIANTGELF
>TRBJ1-2|TRBV10-3
AISENQISYT
>TRBJ1-2|TRBV18
ASSLSTGGKDGYT
>TRBJ1-2|TRBV6-2/TRBV6-3
ASSYIAGYT
>TRBJ1-2|TRBV29-1
SVEEGQGGYGYT
>TRBJ2-1|TRBV7-2
ASSPRGTGGNEQF
>TRBJ1-1|TRBV27
ASRSNGVEAF
>TRBJ2-3|TRBV6-1
ASSERGVRTTDTQY
>TRBJ1-1|TRBV19
ASSIRGNMNTEAF
>TRBJ2-7|TRBV10-1
ASSESVAFPNEQY
>TRBJ1-2|TRBV18
ASSPLRQAGPPYGYT
>TRBJ2-7|TRBV7-9
ASSFRGYEQY
>TRBJ1-2|TRBV19
ASSKGRGPYGYT
>TRBJ1-5|TRBV21-1
ASRYSNQPQH
>TRBJ2-3|TRBV2
ASTRPAPDTQY
>TRBJ1-2|TRBV6-1
ASSEVWGNYGYT
>TRBJ2-1|TRBV27
ASSLLDRYNEQF
>TRBJ2-7|TRBV4-1
ASSQGSGQAKYEQY
>TRBJ1-2|TRBV2
ASSPDGNYGYT
>TRBJ1-6|TRBV18
ASSPWTPSNSPLH
>TRBJ1-1|TRBV7-9
ASSFGGGTEAF
>TRBJ1-3|TRBV7-8
ASSLGVGNTIY
>TRBJ1-2|TRBV3-1/TRBV3-2
ASSLHRDYGYT
>TRBJ1-1|TRBV7-2
ASSPWPVGRTEAF
>TRBJ2-6|TRBV24-1
ATGAGSGANVLT